This T cell receptor (beta chain) was retrieved from a study of cytomegalovirus exposure and HLA in healthy donors. Method: immunoSEQ multiplex PCR; TCRdb's copy keeps in-frame clones and lacks some. The sample shows 200,000 or so clones, roughly 88% of them seen only once. Points from the study as a whole: In the roughly 130 validation repertoires, a later analysis found that first-cohort TCR clusters tended to co-occur. There were a few CMV-associated chains whose specificity for CMV antigens was confirmed in vitro.

Points on this clone: What it binds is not known.

In germline, CDR1 is MNHEY, CDR2 SMNVEV (reference sequence). The CDR3 totals 16 residues. After removal of 5 bases from V and 7 bases from J, the junction contained 11 bases not matched to a gene. The sequenced sample was PBMCs. V is TRBV27 and J is TRBJ1-1; TRBD1 aligns across 12 bases. The sequence was obtained from a woman between 25 and 40 years old in good health and CMV-seropositive. The DNA of the CDR3 is TGTGCCAGCAGTGACTTCCCGGGACAGGGGGCGAGTGAAGCTTTCTTT. The encoded protein is CASSDFPGQGASEAFF.